The source of this T cell receptor (beta chain) is a study of human T cells and chemical hapten exposure. Study-wide context: Weekly scalp doses of diphenylcyclopropenone were given to patients during the approximately 25-week study. Upper-back patches of 0.01% DPC were read at 6 days. Broader study findings: Alopecia was present in the donors, so their immune response may differ from healthy people's.

Time point reported: pre-sensitization, week 0. Treatment defined: therapeutic diphenylcyclopropenone sensitization with weekly scalp DPC. Prior to application of each patch test, blood was drawn. Germline V CDR1 and CDR2: DFQATT, SNEGSKA (reference sequence). This CDR3 spans 13 amino acids. Trimming left V 1 base short and J 8 bases short, with 12 bases between. TCRdb used MiXCR to reprocess the RACE reads, holding one entry per CDR3 protein. Among 200,000 to 300,000 distinct CDR3 sequences listed, 7.5% to 9% were seen once. This clonotype was picked up a small number of times. No antigen is known for it.

The clonotype comes from a woman in her thirties or forties with alopecia areata. Some clones in this sample may be carry-over from other donors' samples. Sequencing was performed on whole blood, taken in connection with sensitization to the hapten diphenylcyclopropenone (DPC). The chain is built from TRBV20-1 and TRBJ2-1; D is uncertain. The CDR3: CSARAVVAYEQFF. In nucleotides, the CDR3 is TGCAGTGCTAGAGCTGTGGTAGCCTATGAGCAGTTCTTC.